Below are 16 T cell receptor beta chains sequenced from a single sample in a study of cytomegalovirus exposure and HLA in healthy donors. The PCR ran on 60 Vbeta and 13 Jbeta primers. Sequencing used immunoSEQ multiplex PCR; TCRdb keeps in-frame clones, though not all of them. Of 130,000 or so clones listed, more than 80% are singletons. Sequencing used PBMCs. The receptors were gathered from a woman in her twenties or thirties in good health and CMV-seropositive.

The CDR3 loop reads CASSPQGASDEAFF. In nucleotides, the CDR3 is TGCGCCAGCAGCCCACAGGGGGCGAGTGATGAAGCTTTCTTT. V usage is TRBV5-1 and J usage is TRBJ1-1; 9 bases match TRBD1. The V gene end was trimmed by 4 bases and the J gene end by 7 bases; junction bases not matched to a gene: 8. The CDR3 is 14 residues long. The germline V gene encodes CDR1 SGHRS and CDR2 YFSETQ.

The V gene is TRBV11-2, the J gene TRBJ2-1, with TRBD2 as a possible D gene (5 bases). This CDR3 has 15 residues. The germline gives CDR1 SGHAT, CDR2 FQNNGV. V dropped 5 bases and J dropped 4 bases, with 15 bases sitting between them. This chain's CDR3 is CASSPPRGAYNEQFF. Here the CDR3 DNA reads TGTGCCAGCAGCCCCCCTCGGGGAGCATACAATGAGCAGTTCTTC.

The J gene is TRBJ2-3, the V gene TRBV5-1; the D is unclear. Trimming took 0 bases from V and 11 from J, leaving 16 bases between them. Per germline, CDR1 SGHRS and CDR2 YFSETQ. There are 14 residues in the CDR3. CDR3 bases: TGCGCCAGCAGCTTGGAAACGACGTCCAGAGGGCAGTATTTT. Amino acids: CASSLETTSRGQYF.

This clone came up a few times. CDR3 region: CASSAGQDTQYF. The CDR3 DNA follows: TGTGCCAGCAGTGCGGGACAAGATACGCAGTATTTT. J is TRBJ2-3 and V is TRBV2; perhaps TRBD1 as D (6 bases). The CDR3 has 12 residues. The V end was cut by 4 bases, the J end by 5 bases, with 7 bases between. Germline values: CDR1 SNHLY, CDR2 FYNNEI.

This clone has just a few counts. The rearrangement uses TRBV18 and TRBJ1-1, with a tentative D call TRBD1 (5 bases). CDR3 size: 14 residues. The V gene's germline CDR1 is KGHSH and CDR2 LQKENI. With 6 bases removed from V and 1 base from J, the gap between germline ends came to 12 bases. The CDR3 nucleotides read TGTGCCAGCTCTTCGGGACTCTCGAACACTGAAGCTTTCTTT. Translation: CASSSGLSNTEAFF.

The chain recombines TRBV5-1 with TRBJ1-2; a possible D gene is TRBD1 (5 bases). CDR1 and CDR2 from the germline V gene are SGHRS and YFSETQ. Trimming took 5 bases from V and 0 from J, leaving 8 bases between them. This CDR3 comprises 13 residues. This chain's CDR3 is CASRDSSNYGYTF. The CDR3 region has the DNA TGCGCCAGCAGAGACAGTTCTAACTATGGCTACACCTTC.

On this clone: At one boundary the junction diverges from the germline segment, which might be a read error. Other DNA sequences within the sample encode an identical CDR3. The chain is built from TRBV7-9 and TRBJ2-5; D is ambiguous. CDR1 is SEHNR and CDR2 is FQNEAQ in the germline V gene (reference sequence). The CDR3 consists of 11 residues. The CDR3 sequence is CSSSSQETQYF. As DNA, the CDR3 is TGTTCCAGCAGTTCACAAGAGACCCAGTACTTC.

The CDR3: CASSPGGDQPQHF. The CDR3 nucleotides are TGCGCCAGCAGCCCTGGGGGCGATCAGCCCCAGCATTTT. The gene calls are TRBV5-1 and TRBJ1-5, with D perhaps matching TRBD1 (6 bases). The CDR3 extends over 13 amino acids. V was pared by 4 bases and J by 5 bases, with 10 bases between. Per the germline V gene, CDR1 is SGHRS and CDR2 is YFSETQ.

The chain couples TRBV5-5 to TRBJ1-2; D is uncertain. From germline, CDR1 is SGHKS and CDR2 YYEKEE (reference sequence). The V and J ends lost 1 base and 2 bases respectively, with 6 bases between them. The CDR3 is 13 amino acids. The CDR3, as DNA: TGTGCCAGCAGCTTGTCTTCGAACTATGGCTACACCTTC. This codes for CASSLSSNYGYTF. Full variable domain (rest looked up from reference TRBV5-5 and TRBJ1-2): DAGVTQSPTHLIKTRGQQVTLRCSPISGHKSVSWYQQVLGQGPQFIFQYYEKEERGRGNFPDRFSARQFPNYSSELNVNALLLGDSALYLCASSLSSNYGYTFGSGTRLTVV.

This chain links TRBV5-1 with TRBJ1-2, with D tentatively TRBD1 (6 bases). Trimming removed 2 bases from V and 3 bases from J, with 11 bases in between. Germline CDR1 and CDR2: SGHRS and YFSETQ. The CDR3 is made up of 14 amino acids. In DNA form, the CDR3 reads TGCGCCAGCAGCTTTCAGGGGCCCGACTATGGCTACACCTTC. Protein sequence: CASSFQGPDYGYTF.

The chain is built from TRBV6-1 and TRBJ2-1; 9 bases align to TRBD1. Trimming removed 3 bases from V and 10 bases from J; junction bases left unmatched: 10. The length of the CDR3 is 15 residues. Germline V gene data show CDR1 as MNHNS and CDR2 as SASEGT. The CDR3 nucleotides read TGTGCCAGCAGTGATCCCGGGACAGGGTCGGAAGAGCAGTTCTTC. Translation gives CASSDPGTGSEEQFF.

The chain is built from TRBV4-1 and TRBJ1-5; no reliable D call. This CDR3 is built from 16 residues. Trimming stripped 0 bases from V and 0 bases from J, with 9 bases between. Per the germline V gene, CDR1 is MGHRA and CDR2 is YSYEKL. The CDR3 coding sequence is TGCGCCAGCAGCCAAGATTCCGGGGTTAGCAATCAGCCCCAGCATTTT. This sequence encodes CASSQDSGVSNQPQHF.

V usage is TRBV9 and J usage is TRBJ2-5; 13 nucleotides align to TRBD2. The length of the CDR3 is 16 residues. After removal of 0 bases from V and 4 bases from J, the junction contained 3 bases not matched to a gene. Germline V lookup: CDR1 SGDLS, CDR2 YYNGEE. The CDR3 coding sequence is TGTGCCAGCAGCGTAGAGGGACTAGCGGGAATAGAGACCCAGTACTTC. This translates into CASSVEGLAGIETQYF.

The chain recombines TRBV2 with TRBJ2-2, with D possibly TRBD1 on 6 matching bases. The V end was cut by 6 bases, the J end by 4 bases, with 12 bases between. Germline V lookup: CDR1 SNHLY, CDR2 FYNNEI. This CDR3 is 14 amino acids long. The CDR3 DNA follows: TGTGCCAGCAGCTCCCGGACAGTCACCGGGGAGCTGTTTTTT. Encoded protein: CASSSRTVTGELFF.

This rearrangement joins TRBV5-1 to TRBJ2-2; weak D call: TRBD1 (5 bases). The CDR3 extends over 14 amino acids. V gave up 0 bases and J gave up 4 bases, with 7 bases separating them. CDR1 is SGHRS and CDR2 is YFSETQ in the germline V gene. CDR3 coding DNA: TGCGCCAGCAGCTTGGAACAGGCCACCGGGGAGCTGTTTTTT. It encodes CASSLEQATGELFF.

The chain joins TRBV28 to TRBJ2-2; the D is unclear. This CDR3 spans 14 amino acids. Trimming left V 6 bases short and J 5 bases short, with 13 bases between. From germline, CDR1 is MDHEN and CDR2 SYDVKM. The CDR3 spells CASSPWAKTGELFF. DNA for the CDR3: TGTGCCAGCAGCCCATGGGCCAAAACCGGGGAGCTGTTTTTT. Complete variable domain (other parts from reference TRBV28 and TRBJ2-2): DVKVTQSSRYLVKRTGEKVFLECVQDMDHENMFWYRQDPGLGLRLIYFSYDVKMKEKGDIPEGYSVSREKKERFSLILESASTNQTSMYLCASSPWAKTGELFFGEGSRLTVL.